This is a list of T cell receptor beta chains from one sample in a study of response to subunit inactivated influenza vaccine. MiXCR was run by TCRdb on the RT-PCR reads, yielding one entry per CDR3 protein. The data show over 800,000 distinct CDR3 sequences, 21% seen once. The sequencing here drew on PBMCs from blood, taken 4 to 6 days after vaccination. These receptors all stem from a man aged 50-59 years who received an inactivated influenza vaccine. Each CDR3 is given without its conserved first and last residue. Part of the rows lack a size; the others show once, few, many or a class for expanded clones.

V,size,J,CDR3
TRBV29-1,few,TRBJ2-1,SVGLAGAREQF
TRBV6-1,once,TRBJ1-4,ASRREVSNEKLF
TRBV20-1,NA,TRBJ1-6,SAREGGTGTNSPLH
TRBV29-1,NA,TRBJ1-1,SVAGASAEAF
TRBV24-1,NA,TRBJ2-5,ATSDWEAQQTQY
TRBV5-1,NA,TRBJ2-7,ASSWDHLPGAGEQY
TRBV5-1,few,TRBJ2-7,ASSLLQGKYEQY
TRBV29-1,few,TRBJ2-7,SVEGPEGVGEQY
TRBV15,NA,TRBJ1-2,ATSRDREGDGYT
TRBV9,many,TRBJ2-5,ASSVAGGKETQY
TRBV20-1,NA,TRBJ2-1,SAIKSEQF
TRBV10-3,few,TRBJ2-7,AISGADRVQSEQY
TRBV6-1,NA,TRBJ1-2,ASSHGQLTNYGYT
TRBV27,NA,TRBJ2-2,ASRGAGGPSTGELF
TRBV12-3/TRBV12-4,few,TRBJ1-2,ASSFRANYGYT
TRBV14,NA,TRBJ2-5,ASSHSGRARETQY
TRBV10-3,NA,TRBJ2-1,AISGPGLASYNEQF
TRBV30,NA,TRBJ2-3,AWRLAGGGDTQY
TRBV9,NA,TRBJ2-5,ASSVQGAYQETQY
TRBV7-9,NA,TRBJ2-1,ASSLGRDFYNEQF
TRBV4-2,many,TRBJ1-2,ASSQEGHPLRDYGYT
TRBV7-2,few,TRBJ2-1,ASSRLAIAPDEQF
TRBV5-5,many,TRBJ1-1,ASSNGKFTGLNTEAF
TRBV7-2,few,TRBJ2-1,ASSLEGGLNEQF
TRBV28,NA,TRBJ2-3,ASVAGGPTGTDTQY
TRBV4-2,NA,TRBJ2-7,ASSQDLALAVYEQY
TRBV7-2,few,TRBJ2-5,ASSKQVGETQY
TRBV12-3/TRBV12-4,NA,TRBJ1-2,ASSPTGTGVGGYT
TRBV20-1,NA,TRBJ2-7,SAREPQEAYYEQY
TRBV12-3/TRBV12-4,NA,TRBJ2-3,ASSQTGGARTDTQY
TRBV4-1,NA,TRBJ1-1,ASSHEDSTTEAF
TRBV20-1,many,TRBJ2-7,SARDAGLTYEQY
TRBV7-2,NA,TRBJ2-2,ASSSGGRASGELF
TRBV4-2,NA,TRBJ1-1,ASSQDYRTNTEAF
TRBV12-3/TRBV12-4,NA,TRBJ2-1,ASSLAGMSTYNEQF
TRBV12-3/TRBV12-4,NA,TRBJ2-2,ASSSTDRGTGELF
TRBV6-1,many,TRBJ2-7,ASTGRNSYEQY
TRBV20-1,once,TRBJ2-1,SARGFESPNNEQF
TRBV7-2,NA,TRBJ2-7,ASSVGGRLFSEQY
TRBV5-1,NA,TRBJ2-7,ASSLGGSEEEQY
TRBV19,once,TRBJ1-5,ASSIQASQPQH
TRBV4-1,few,TRBJ2-1,ASSFSGRTLLYNEQF
TRBV11-1,few,TRBJ2-7,ASSTLGDGSSYEQY
TRBV27,few,TRBJ1-5,ASSLAGWGNQPQH
TRBV29-1,NA,TRBJ2-5,SVERPGQGQETQY
TRBV7-2,NA,TRBJ2-1,ASSGSSGNSEQF
TRBV5-1,NA,TRBJ1-1,ASSLAGGRSSTEAF
TRBV12-3/TRBV12-4,NA,TRBJ2-7,ASSLSPPVLAGAYEQY
TRBV9,few,TRBJ2-1,ASSVPGASSYNEQF
TRBV4-2,NA,TRBJ2-2,ASSQPPGTGGTGELF
TRBV7-9,few,TRBJ2-3,ASSGRKNTDTQY
TRBV5-5,few,TRBJ2-3,ASSFELAGRTDTQY
TRBV5-1,few,TRBJ2-6,ASSMDVSGANVLT
TRBV6-5,NA,TRBJ2-3,ASSYSGNRVNTQY
TRBV12-3/TRBV12-4,NA,TRBJ2-1,ASSSPDLSSYNEQF